Below, 10 T cell receptor beta chains from the same sample are listed, as sequenced in a study of control samples from healthy donors and cancer patients. TCRdb's table, derived via immunoSEQ multiplex PCR, lists solely in-frame clones and lacks some. The table has fewer than 300,000 clones, almost 85% seen once. Sample: PBMCs. The receptors stem from a woman aged 55 to 70 with lung cancer.

The J gene is TRBJ1-2, the V gene TRBV19, with no clear D. Germline values: CDR1 LNHDA, CDR2 SQIVND (reference sequence). The CDR3 runs to 11 residues. V shed 5 bases and J shed 5 bases, with 6 bases lying between them. In nucleotides, the CDR3 is TGTGCCAGTAGTTGGGCGTATGGCTACACCTTC. This gives the protein CASSWAYGYTF.

V is TRBV5-1 and J is TRBJ1-1; no definite D call. V shed 0 bases and J shed 5 bases, with 20 bases lying between them. This CDR3 contains 17 residues. The germline V gene has CDR1 SGHRS and CDR2 YFSETQ. CDR3 DNA: TGCGCCAGCAGCTTGGGTTATAGTGGGTCCGCTCGTACTGAAGCTTTCTTT. Translation: CASSLGYSGSARTEAFF.

The rearrangement joins TRBV3-1 (or the pseudogene TRBV3-2) to TRBJ2-1, with D perhaps matching TRBD1 (5 bases). Between the trimmed V and J ends, which lost 4 bases and 10 bases, there was a span of 14 bases. The CDR3 has 13 amino acids. The germline V gene encodes CDR1 LGHDT and CDR2 YNNKEL (reference sequence). The chain's CDR3 is CASSRLDSSEQFF. The CDR3 nucleotides are TGTGCCAGCAGCCGGCTCGACAGTAGCGAGCAGTTCTTC.

The rearrangement uses TRBV28 and TRBJ2-1, with TRBD2 matching over 12 bases. Germline values: CDR1 MDHEN, CDR2 SYDVKM. Trimming at V came to 3 bases and at J to 6 bases, leaving 3 bases not matched to a gene. The CDR3 is made up of 15 amino acids. DNA of the CDR3: TGTGCCAGCAGTTTCCGACTAGCGGGAGTCAATGAGCAGTTCTTC. Amino acid sequence: CASSFRLAGVNEQFF.

The chain joins TRBV6-1 to TRBJ1-5; tentative D call: TRBD1 (5 bases). Trimming shortened V by 2 bases and J by 1 base, and 12 bases separated the two germline ends. CDR1 is MNHNS and CDR2 is SASEGT in the germline V gene. The CDR3 is 16 residues long. Here the CDR3 DNA reads TGTGCCAGCAGTGAAATCGGACACCTGAGCAATCAGCCCCAGCATTTT. This translates into CASSEIGHLSNQPQHF.

This chain links TRBV6-5 with TRBJ2-2, with D possibly matching TRBD1 (6 bases). The CDR3 is 15 residues long. Deletions cut 6 bases from V and 0 bases from J, with 11 bases between. The germline gives CDR1 MNHEY, CDR2 SVGAGI. For the CDR3, the DNA is TGTGCCAGCAGGCTAGGGGGATCGAACACCGGGGAGCTGTTTTTT. Translation gives CASRLGGSNTGELFF.

The chain uses TRBV19 and TRBJ2-7; D may be TRBD1 (6 bases). CDR1 LNHDA and CDR2 SQIVND come from the germline V gene (reference sequence). Trimming pared 5 bases from V and 6 bases from J, leaving 17 bases between. There are 14 residues in the CDR3. CDR3 region: CASSWDIAPGEQYF. CDR3 DNA sequence: TGTGCCAGTAGTTGGGACATCGCGCCGGGCGAGCAGTACTTC. Filled out from reference TRBV19 and TRBJ2-7, the complete variable domain reads DGGITQSPKYLFRKEGQNVTLSCEQNLNHDAMYWYRQDPGQGLRLIYYSQIVNDFQKGDIAEGYSVSREKKESFPLTVTSAQKNPTAFYLCASSWDIAPGEQYFGPGTRLTVT.

The chain joins TRBV11-2 to TRBJ2-5, with D unclear. CDR1 is SGHAT, CDR2 FQNNGV, per germline. CDR3 size: 16 residues. Deletions cut 1 base from V and 5 bases from J, with 17 bases between. The CDR3 loop is CASSLGRAGLGETQYF. The CDR3 nucleotides read TGTGCCAGCAGCTTAGGTCGGGCCGGATTAGGGGAGACCCAGTACTTC.

The V and J genes are TRBV5-1 and TRBJ2-3, with 15 bases that match TRBD2. Germline-derived CDR1 and CDR2 are SGHRS and YFSETQ. The CDR3 spans 18 residues. Germline trimming cut 3 bases from V and 0 bases from J; bases unmatched to any gene: 5. The CDR3 sequence is CASSSGLAGGLSTDTQYF. CDR3 sequence (DNA): TGCGCCAGCAGCTCGGGACTAGCGGGGGGCCTAAGCACAGATACGCAGTATTTT.

This clone has just a few counts. The chain joins TRBV7-9 to TRBJ2-3; unclear D gene. Trimming removed 5 bases at V and 5 bases at J, with 8 bases between. The germline V gene encodes CDR1 SEHNR and CDR2 FQNEAQ (reference sequence). The CDR3 runs to 12 residues. The CDR3 region is CASSPQEDTQYF. The CDR3 coding sequence is TGTGCCAGCAGCCCCCAGGAAGATACGCAGTATTTT.